This TCR beta chain emerged from a study of CD8+ T cells in alopecia areata. The V and J ends lost 6 bases and 6 bases respectively, with 14 bases between them. CDR3 length equals 13 residues. Germline V lookup: CDR1 MGHDK, CDR2 SYGVNS. Once RNA had been extracted, it was reverse transcribed into cDNA to act as the sequencing template. Measured with immunoSEQ multiplex PCR; TCRdb has only the in-frame clones, and not every one. Of approximately 66,000 clones listed, approximately 64% are singletons. The genes are TRBV25-1 and TRBJ1-1; tentatively, D is TRBD1 (6 bases). Sequencing used CD8+ T cells sorted from blood, obtained at week 0. The receptor was derived from a human donor with alopecia areata. CDR3 DNA sequence: TGTGCCAGCAGAGCCCGGGGGGGGCCTGAAGCTTTCTTT. It yields the protein CASRARGGPEAFF.